The 6 T cell receptor beta chains below were found in one sample sequenced in a study of T cells after yellow fever vaccination. TCRdb processed the 5' RACE reads anew with MiXCR; each CDR3 protein has one entry. The sample has roughly 340,000 distinct CDR3 sequences; roughly 8.7% are singletons. This specimen consisted of PBMCs, obtained on the day of the first yellow fever vaccination. These TCRs come from a man in his late teens or twenties who received the YFV17D yellow fever vaccine.

For the CDR3, the DNA is TGCGCCAGCAGCCAAGAGCCGGGGGCCCTGCGAGAGCAGTACTTC. This encodes CASSQEPGALREQYF. The chain links TRBV4-1 to TRBJ2-7; perhaps D is TRBD1 or TRBD2 (6 bases each). Trimming stripped 0 bases from V and 7 bases from J, with 16 bases between. The CDR3 runs 15 residues. Germline values: CDR1 MGHRA, CDR2 YSYEKL.

This clonotype was seen a few times. The chain is built from TRBV4-1 and TRBJ2-7, with 10 nucleotides matching TRBD2. This CDR3 is built from 16 residues. Trimming removed 4 bases from V and 0 bases from J; junction bases left unmatched: 6. The V gene's germline CDR1 is MGHRA and CDR2 YSYEKL. The CDR3 sequence: CASSLKLAGSSYEQYF. In DNA form, the CDR3 reads TGCGCCAGCAGCCTCAAACTAGCGGGGAGCTCCTACGAGCAGTACTTC.

The chain is built from TRBV6-5 and TRBJ2-5; weak D call: TRBD2 (7 bases). The CDR3 contains 12 residues. Looked up from germline, CDR1 is MNHEY and CDR2 is SVGAGI. V was pared by 8 bases and J by 5 bases, with 12 bases between. The CDR3 is CASGGAEETQYF. CDR3 coding DNA: TGTGCCAGCGGGGGGGCAGAGGAGACCCAGTACTTC.

This clonotype has only a few counts. One end of the junction varies from germline; a read error may be responsible. The chain joins TRBV10-1 to TRBJ1-1; unclear D gene. The CDR3 has 13 residues. CDR1 is WNHNN and CDR2 is SYGVQD in the germline V gene (reference sequence). For the CDR3, the DNA is TGCGCCAGCAGTGGACAAGTGAACGCTGAAGCTTTCTTT. Translated: CASSGQVNAEAFF.

This clonotype was found a few times. The J gene is TRBJ2-2, the V gene TRBV19; 10 bases fit TRBD1. The CDR3 has 16 residues. CDR1 is LNHDA, CDR2 SQIVND, per germline (reference sequence). The trim removed 5 bases at V and 5 bases at J, leaving 8 bases unmatched. As DNA, the CDR3 is TGTGCCAGTAGTCCACCGGGGACAGGGGAAACCGGGGAGCTGTTTTTT. It translates to CASSPPGTGETGELFF.

This clonotype has a handful of counts. The gene calls are TRBV4-3 and TRBJ2-5, with no clear D. The germline V gene has CDR1 LGHNA and CDR2 YSLEER. This CDR3 spans 15 amino acids. Between the trimmed V and J ends, which lost 0 bases and 3 bases, there was a span of 11 bases. The CDR3 DNA is TGCGCCAGCAGCCAAGATCCCGGGCCAGAAGAGACCCAGTACTTC. Its protein is CASSQDPGPEETQYF.